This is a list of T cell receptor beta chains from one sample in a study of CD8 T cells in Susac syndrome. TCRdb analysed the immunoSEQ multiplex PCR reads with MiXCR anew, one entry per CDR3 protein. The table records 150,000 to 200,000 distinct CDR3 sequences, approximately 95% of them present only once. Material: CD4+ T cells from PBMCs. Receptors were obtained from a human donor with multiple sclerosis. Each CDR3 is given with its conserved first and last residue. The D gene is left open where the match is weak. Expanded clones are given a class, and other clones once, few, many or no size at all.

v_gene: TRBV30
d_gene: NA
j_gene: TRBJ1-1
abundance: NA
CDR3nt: TGTGCCTGTGCCCTGAACACTGAAGCTTTCTTT
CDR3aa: CACALNTEAFF

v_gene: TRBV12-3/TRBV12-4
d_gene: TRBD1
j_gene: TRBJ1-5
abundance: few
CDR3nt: TGTGCCAGCAGTCCGACAGGGGGCAATCAGCCCCAGCATTTT
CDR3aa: CASSPTGGNQPQHF

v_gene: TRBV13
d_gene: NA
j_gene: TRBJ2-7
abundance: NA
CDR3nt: TGTGCCAGCAGCTGGACCAGGGTCGGTAACGAGCAGTACTTC
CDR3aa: CASSWTRVGNEQYF

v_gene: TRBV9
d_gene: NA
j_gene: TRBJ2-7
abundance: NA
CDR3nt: TGTGCCAGCAGCGTAGGCGACTACGCCTACGAGCAGTACTTC
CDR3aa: CASSVGDYAYEQYF

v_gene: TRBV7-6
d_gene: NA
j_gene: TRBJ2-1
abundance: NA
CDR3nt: TGTGCCAGCAGCCTCGACTCAAACAGTTACAATGAGCAGTTCTTC
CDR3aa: CASSLDSNSYNEQFF

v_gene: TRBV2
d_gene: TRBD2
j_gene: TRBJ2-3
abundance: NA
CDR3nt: TGTGCCAGCAGTGTGGGGACTAGCGGGACCGATACGCAGTATTTT
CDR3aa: CASSVGTSGTDTQYF

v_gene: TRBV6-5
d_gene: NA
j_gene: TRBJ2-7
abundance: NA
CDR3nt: TGTGCCAGCATAGGCCTAGGAAGCTCCTACGAGCAGTACTTC
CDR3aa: CASIGLGSSYEQYF

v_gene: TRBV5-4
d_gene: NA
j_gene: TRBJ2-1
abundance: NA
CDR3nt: TGTGCCAGCAGCCCGGGACCAACCATTGACAATGAGCAGTTCTTC
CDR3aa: CASSPGPTIDNEQFF

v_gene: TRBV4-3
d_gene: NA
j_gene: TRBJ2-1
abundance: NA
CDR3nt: TGCGCCAGCAGCCAAGCCACCGGGAGTTACAATGAGCAGTTCTTC
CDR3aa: CASSQATGSYNEQFF

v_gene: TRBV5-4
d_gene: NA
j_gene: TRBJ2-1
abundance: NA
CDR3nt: TGTGCCAGCAGCTTGAGTCCGACGGACTTGTCCAATGAGCAGTTCTTC
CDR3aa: CASSLSPTDLSNEQFF

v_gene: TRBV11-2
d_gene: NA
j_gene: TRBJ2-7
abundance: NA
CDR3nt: TGTGCCAGCAGCTCATCAAGGCTCCTTCGATCCTACGAGCAGTACTTC
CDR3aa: CASSSSRLLRSYEQYF

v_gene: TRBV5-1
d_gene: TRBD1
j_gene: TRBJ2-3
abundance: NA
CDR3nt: TGCGCCAGCAGCTTGGGGGACAGGGGCACAGATACGCAGTATTTT
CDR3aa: CASSLGDRGTDTQYF

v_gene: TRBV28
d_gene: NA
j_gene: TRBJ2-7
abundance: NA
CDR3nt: TGTGCCAGCAGACGTGTGTGGGGGGTCGACGAGCAGTACTTC
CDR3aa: CASRRVWGVDEQYF

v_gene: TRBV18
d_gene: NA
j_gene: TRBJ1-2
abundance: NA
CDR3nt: TGTGCCAGCTCACCACCGCCCACGGGTATATTTGACTACACCTTC
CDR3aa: CASSPPPTGIFDYTF

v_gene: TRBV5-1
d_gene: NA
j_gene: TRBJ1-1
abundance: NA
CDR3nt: TGCGCCAGCGGAGAGGGGAGGCCAAACACTGAAGCTTTCTTT
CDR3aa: CASGEGRPNTEAFF

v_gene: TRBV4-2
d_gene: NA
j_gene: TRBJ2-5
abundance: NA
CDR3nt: TGTGCCAGCAGCCAAGACGTTCGGGAGACCCAGTACTTC
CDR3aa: CASSQDVRETQYF

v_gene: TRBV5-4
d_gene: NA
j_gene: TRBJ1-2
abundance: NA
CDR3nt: TGTGCCAGCAGTTTGGGGGACTTCTCTAACTATGGCTACACCTTC
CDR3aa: CASSLGDFSNYGYTF

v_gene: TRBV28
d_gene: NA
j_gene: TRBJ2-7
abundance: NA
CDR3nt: TGTGCCAGCCGGGACAGGCGGGTGGCGGGAGGGCAATACGAGCAGTACTTC
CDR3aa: CASRDRRVAGGQYEQYF

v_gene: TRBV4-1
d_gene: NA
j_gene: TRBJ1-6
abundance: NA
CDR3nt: TGCGCCAGCAGCCCAACGGGGCAGGGAAATTCACCCCTCCACTTT
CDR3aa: CASSPTGQGNSPLHF

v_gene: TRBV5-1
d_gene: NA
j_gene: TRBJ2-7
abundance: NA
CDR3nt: TGCGCCAGCAGCTTGGATAGTCTTCCCTACGAGCAGTACTTC
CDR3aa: CASSLDSLPYEQYF

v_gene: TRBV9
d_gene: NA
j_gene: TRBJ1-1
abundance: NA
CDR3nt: TGTGCCAGCAGCCCACCGTACTCTAGGAACACTGAAGCTTTCTTT
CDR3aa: CASSPPYSRNTEAFF

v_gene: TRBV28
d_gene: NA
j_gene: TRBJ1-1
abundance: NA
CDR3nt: TGTGCCAGCAGCCTGGACAGCATGAACACTGAAGCTTTCTTT
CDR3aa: CASSLDSMNTEAFF

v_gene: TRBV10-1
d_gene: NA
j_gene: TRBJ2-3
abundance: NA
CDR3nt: TGCGCCAGCAGTGAAGGTCTGGGCCGCACAGATACGCAGTATTTT
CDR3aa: CASSEGLGRTDTQYF

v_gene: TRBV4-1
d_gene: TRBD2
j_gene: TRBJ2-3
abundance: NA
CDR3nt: TGCGCCAGCAGCCAGGCTAGCGGGGGGGAAAGCACAGATACGCAGTATTTT
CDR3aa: CASSQASGGESTDTQYF

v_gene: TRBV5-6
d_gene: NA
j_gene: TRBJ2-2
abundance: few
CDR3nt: TGTGCCAGCAGCCCGAAACCGGGACTCCTCACCGGGGAGCTGTTTTTT
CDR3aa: CASSPKPGLLTGELFF